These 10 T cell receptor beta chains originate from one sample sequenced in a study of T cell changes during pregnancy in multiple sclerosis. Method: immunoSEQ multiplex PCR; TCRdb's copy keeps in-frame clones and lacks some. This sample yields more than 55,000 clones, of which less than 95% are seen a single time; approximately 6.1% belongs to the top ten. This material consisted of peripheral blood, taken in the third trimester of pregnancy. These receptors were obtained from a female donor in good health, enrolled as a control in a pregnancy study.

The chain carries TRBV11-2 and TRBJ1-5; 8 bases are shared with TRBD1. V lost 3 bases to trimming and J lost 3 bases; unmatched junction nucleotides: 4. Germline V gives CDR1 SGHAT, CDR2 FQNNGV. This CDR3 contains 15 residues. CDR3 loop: CASSFQGAHNQPQHF. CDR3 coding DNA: TGTGCCAGCAGCTTTCAGGGGGCCCACAATCAGCCCCAGCATTTT.

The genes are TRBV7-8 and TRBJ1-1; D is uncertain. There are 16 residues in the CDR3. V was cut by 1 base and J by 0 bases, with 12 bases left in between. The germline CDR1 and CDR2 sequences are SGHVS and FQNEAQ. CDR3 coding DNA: TGTGCCAGCAGCTTAGAGTGGGCAGAAATGAACACTGAAGCTTTCTTT. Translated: CASSLEWAEMNTEAFF.

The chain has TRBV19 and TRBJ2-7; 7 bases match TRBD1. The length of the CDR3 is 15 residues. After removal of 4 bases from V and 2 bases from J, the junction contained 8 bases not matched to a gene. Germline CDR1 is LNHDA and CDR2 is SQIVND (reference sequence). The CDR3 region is CASSSLEGQAYEQYF. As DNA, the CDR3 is TGTGCCAGTAGTAGCCTAGAAGGACAGGCCTACGAGCAGTACTTC.

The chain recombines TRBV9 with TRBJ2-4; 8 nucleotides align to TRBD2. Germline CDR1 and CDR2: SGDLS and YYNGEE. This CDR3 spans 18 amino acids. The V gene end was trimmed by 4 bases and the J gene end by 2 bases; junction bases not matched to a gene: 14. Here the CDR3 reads CASSSSGGGLGTKNIQYF. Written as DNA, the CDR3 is TGTGCCAGCAGCTCTTCGGGGGGGGGATTAGGGACCAAAAACATTCAGTACTTC.

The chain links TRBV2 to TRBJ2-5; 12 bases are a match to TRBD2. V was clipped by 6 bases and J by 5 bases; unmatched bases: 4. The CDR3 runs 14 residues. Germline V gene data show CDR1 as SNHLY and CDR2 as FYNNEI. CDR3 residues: CASRRTSGAETQYF. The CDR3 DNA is TGTGCCAGCAGGCGGACTAGCGGGGCGGAGACCCAGTACTTC.

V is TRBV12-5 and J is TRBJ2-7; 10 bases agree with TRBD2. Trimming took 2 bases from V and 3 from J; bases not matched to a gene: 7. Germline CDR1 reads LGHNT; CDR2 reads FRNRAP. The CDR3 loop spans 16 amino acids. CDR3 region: CASGLYLAGVNYEQYF. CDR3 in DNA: TGTGCTAGTGGTTTGTACCTAGCGGGAGTCAACTACGAGCAGTACTTC.

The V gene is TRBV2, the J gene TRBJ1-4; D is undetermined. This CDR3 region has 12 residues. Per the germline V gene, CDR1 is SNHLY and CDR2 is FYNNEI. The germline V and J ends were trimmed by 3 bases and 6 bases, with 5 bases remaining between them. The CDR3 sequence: CASSESDEKLFF. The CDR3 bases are TGTGCCAGCAGTGAGTCAGATGAAAAACTGTTTTTT.

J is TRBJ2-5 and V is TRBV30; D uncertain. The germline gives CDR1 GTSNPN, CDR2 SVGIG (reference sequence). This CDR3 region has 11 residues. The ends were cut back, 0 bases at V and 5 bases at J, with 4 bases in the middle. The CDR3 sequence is CAWSVLETQYF. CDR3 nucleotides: TGTGCCTGGAGTGTACTGGAGACCCAGTACTTC. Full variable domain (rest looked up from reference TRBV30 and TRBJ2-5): SQTIHQWPATLVQPVGSPLSLECTVEGTSNPNLYWYRQAAGRGLQLLFYSVGIGQISSEVPQNLSASRPQDRQFILSSKKLLLSDSGFYLCAWSVLETQYFGPGTRLLVL.

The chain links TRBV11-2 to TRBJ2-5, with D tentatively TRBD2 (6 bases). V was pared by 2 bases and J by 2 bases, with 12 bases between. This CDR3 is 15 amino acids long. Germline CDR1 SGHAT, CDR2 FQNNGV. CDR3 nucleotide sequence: TGTGCCAGCAGCTTATTTGCGGGGCTTCAAGAGACCCAGTACTTC. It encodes CASSLFAGLQETQYF.

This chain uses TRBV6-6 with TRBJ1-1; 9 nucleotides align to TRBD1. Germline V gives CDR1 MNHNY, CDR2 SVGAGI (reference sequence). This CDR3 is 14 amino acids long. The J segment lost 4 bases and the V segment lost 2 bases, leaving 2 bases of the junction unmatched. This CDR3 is CASSYLTGGTEAFF. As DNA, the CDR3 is TGTGCCAGCAGTTACCTGACAGGGGGCACTGAAGCTTTCTTT.